The 9 T cell receptor beta chains in this list originate from one sample, sequenced in a study of OX40 agonist ivuxolimab in advanced cancers. The data were produced by immunoSEQ multiplex PCR, yet TCRdb's version contains in-frame clones alone and is incomplete. Of more than 45,000 clones in the sample, 80% to 85% are singletons; the top ten hold approximately 7.3%. The specimen was CD4+ or CD8+ T cells sorted from blood, collected in a trial of the OX40 agonist ivuxolimab. These receptors all stem from an adult with an advanced solid tumor such as melanoma, head and neck, liver or kidney cancer.

This sequence joins TRBV11-2 and TRBJ2-7, with D hard to call. V was shortened by 0 bases and J by 4 bases, with 10 bases between the two germline ends. From germline, CDR1 is SGHAT and CDR2 FQNNGV. The CDR3 contains 14 residues. The CDR3 loop is CASSLDLGPYEQYF. For the CDR3, the DNA is TGTGCCAGCAGCTTAGATCTAGGCCCTTACGAGCAGTACTTC.

The chain is built from TRBV9 and TRBJ2-2, with unresolved D. Germline V CDR1 and CDR2: SGDLS, YYNGEE. The CDR3 covers 13 residues. V lost 4 bases, J lost 5 bases, and 9 bases lay in between. DNA for the CDR3: TGTGCCAGCAGCCCATGGATGACCGGGGAGCTGTTTTTT. Translation: CASSPWMTGELFF.

The CDR3 loop is CASISGRANNEQFF. For the CDR3, the DNA is TGTGCCAGCATTAGCGGGAGGGCCAACAATGAGCAGTTCTTC. The chain uses TRBV2 and TRBJ2-1; TRBD2 aligns across 11 bases. Germline trimming cut 7 bases from V and 5 bases from J; bases unmatched to any gene: 4. Germline assignment: CDR1 SNHLY and CDR2 FYNNEI. The CDR3 runs 14 residues.

The V and J genes are TRBV5-6 and TRBJ1-4; TRBD1 matches 8 bases. V was pared by 0 bases and J by 6 bases, with 10 bases of the junction left unmatched. The CDR3 contains 17 residues. Germline CDR1 SGHDT, CDR2 YYEEEE. The CDR3 region is CASSLGQGASRYEKLFF. CDR3 DNA sequence: TGTGCCAGCAGCTTGGGCCAGGGGGCTTCTCGCTATGAAAAACTGTTTTTT.

This clone was seen only a few times. The chain links TRBV5-1 to TRBJ2-3; maybe TRBD1 (5 bases). The V gene lost 0 bases and the J gene lost 3 bases, with 11 bases spanning the gap. The length of the CDR3 is 15 residues. Per germline, CDR1 SGHRS and CDR2 YFSETQ. CDR3 sequence: CASSLVGQGTDTQYF. The CDR3 DNA reads TGCGCCAGCAGCTTGGTGGGGCAGGGAACAGATACGCAGTATTTT.

V and J are TRBV5-1 and TRBJ1-1; D uncertain. From germline, CDR1 is SGHRS and CDR2 YFSETQ. This CDR3 has 15 residues. The ends were cut back, 4 bases at V and 1 base at J, with 14 bases in the middle. The CDR3 loop is CASSPREGGNTEAFF. CDR3 nucleotide sequence: TGCGCCAGCAGCCCTAGGGAGGGCGGGAACACTGAAGCTTTCTTT.

On this clone itself: A read error is possible here, since a much larger clone lies one base away. This sequence joins TRBV7-9 and TRBJ1-1; no firm D call. This CDR3 comprises 13 residues. Trimming pared 7 bases from V and 3 bases from J, leaving 12 bases between. The germline CDR1 and CDR2 sequences are SEHNR and FQNEAQ (reference sequence). The DNA for the CDR3 is TGTGCCAGCAACTCGACACCCCACACTGAAGCTTTCTTT. This codes for CASNSTPHTEAFF.

This clone was seen once. V and J are TRBV11-2 and TRBJ2-6; tentative D call: TRBD2 (5 bases). CDR3 length equals 17 residues. Trimming left V 1 base short and J 3 bases short, with 13 bases between. CDR1 is SGHAT and CDR2 is FQNNGV in the germline V gene. In DNA, the CDR3 is TGTGCCAGCAGCTTAGGAAGGGCGGGCCGTGGGGCCAACGTCCTGACTTTC. Protein sequence: CASSLGRAGRGANVLTF. The full variable domain, its missing parts supplied by reference TRBV11-2 and TRBJ2-6, is EAGVAQSPRYKIIEKRQSVAFWCNPISGHATLYWYQQILGQGPKLLIQFQNNGVVDDSQLPKDRFSAERLKGVDSTLKIQPAKLEDSAVYLCASSLGRAGRGANVLTFGAGSRLTVL.

This clone was detected many times. V is TRBV4-3 and J is TRBJ2-7, with a weak D call TRBD2 (8 bases). The CDR3 has 18 residues. Germline CDR1 and CDR2: LGHNA and YSLEER. V shed 1 base and J shed 1 base, with 20 bases lying between them. This chain's CDR3 is CASSQAIPGGGISYEQYF. The CDR3 DNA follows: TGCGCCAGCAGCCAAGCCATACCGGGAGGGGGCATATCCTACGAGCAGTACTTC.